This TCR beta chain was sequenced in a study of cytomegalovirus exposure and HLA in healthy donors. The CDR3 is made up of 16 amino acids. Germline V gene sequence: CDR1 SGHAT, CDR2 FQNNGV. Trimming took 5 bases from V and 7 from J; bases not matched to a gene: 14. Primers included in the PCR were 60 Vbeta and 13 Jbeta primers. Method: immunoSEQ multiplex PCR; TCRdb's copy keeps in-frame clones and lacks some. This table has around 80,000 clones, approximately 66% appearing once. J is TRBJ2-1 and V is TRBV11-2, with 7 bases that match TRBD2. What was sequenced was PBMCs. This TCR was recovered from a male donor in good health and CMV-seropositive. The CDR3 sequence is CASSLGVGGERNEQFF. In nucleotides, the CDR3 is TGTGCCAGCAGCCTCGGGGTGGGAGGGGAACGGAATGAGCAGTTCTTC.